What follows describes a single T cell receptor (beta chain). These data come from a study of blood T cell repertoires in COVID-19. Study summary: The United States, Italy and Spain supplied acute and convalescent COVID-19 samples. From T cells, B-cell-depleted T cells, or PBMCs came the material, which was cDNA or gDNA.

In the authors' methods: Amplifying reference gene primers gave estimates of nucleated cell counts. Profiled with immunoSEQ multiplex PCR; TCRdb holds only in-frame clones, not every one. Clone size and V and J calls were adopted from that table, with D and trimming inferred from the DNA. The table records around 120,000 clones, around 88% of them present only once. The CDR3 has 12 residues. Trimming pared 1 base from V and 8 bases from J, leaving 8 bases between. The specimen was peripheral blood. This receptor was identified in a man older than 75 with active or convalescent COVID-19. The chain carries TRBV12-3 or TRBV12-4 and TRBJ1-1; possible D gene TRBD1, 5 bases. This chain's CDR3 is CASSLEAGEAFF. CDR3 bases: TGTGCCAGCAGTTTAGAGGCAGGGGAAGCTTTCTTT.